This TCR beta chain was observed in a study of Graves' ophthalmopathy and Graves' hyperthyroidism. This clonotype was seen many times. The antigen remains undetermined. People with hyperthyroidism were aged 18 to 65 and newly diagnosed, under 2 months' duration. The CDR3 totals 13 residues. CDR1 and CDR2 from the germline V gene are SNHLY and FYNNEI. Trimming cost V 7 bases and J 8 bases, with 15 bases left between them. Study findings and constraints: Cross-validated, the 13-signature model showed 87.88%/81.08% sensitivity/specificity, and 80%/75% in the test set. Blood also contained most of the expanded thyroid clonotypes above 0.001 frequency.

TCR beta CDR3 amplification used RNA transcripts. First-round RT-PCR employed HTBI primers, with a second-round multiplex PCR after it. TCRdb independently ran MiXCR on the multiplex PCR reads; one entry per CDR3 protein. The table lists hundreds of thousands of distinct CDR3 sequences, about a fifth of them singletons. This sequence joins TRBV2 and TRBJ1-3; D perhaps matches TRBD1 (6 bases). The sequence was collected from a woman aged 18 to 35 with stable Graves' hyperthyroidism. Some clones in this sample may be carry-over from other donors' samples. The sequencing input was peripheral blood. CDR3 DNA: TGTGCCAGCATCGACCTCAGGGGTGACACCATATATTTT. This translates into CASIDLRGDTIYF.